The 18 T cell receptor beta chains reported below all come from one sample, sequenced in a study of naive and memory T cell subsets. An equimolar mix of two oligonucleotides served as the beta constant-region primer for TRBC1 and TRBC2. TCRdb ran MiXCR on the UMI-ligation and nested PCR reads and lists one entry per CDR3 protein. The sample has about 85,000 distinct CDR3 sequences; around 13% are singletons. Sequenced input: central memory CD4+ T cells from blood. The receptor set was obtained from a human donor in good health.

This clonotype was seen just once. A read error is possible here, since a much larger clone lies one base away. The V gene is TRBV20-1, the J gene TRBJ2-3; D is uncertain. The CDR3 has 11 residues. The germline CDR1 and CDR2 sequences are DFQATT and SNEGSKA (reference sequence). The CDR3 region has the DNA TGCAGAGCGAACCGGGCAGATACGCAGTATTTT. It encodes CRANRADTQYF.

This clonotype was counted only a few times. This chain joins TRBV10-3 and TRBJ2-3; 9 nucleotides match TRBD2. Germline V gene lookup returns CDR1 ENHRY and CDR2 SYGVKD. With 4 bases clipped from V and 2 bases from J, the junction kept 4 bases outside the gene matches. The CDR3 consists of 15 residues. DNA of the CDR3: TGTGCCATCAGTGGCGCTAGCGGGACCACAGATACGCAGTATTTT. This sequence encodes CAISGASGTTDTQYF.

This clonotype has more than one count but fewer than ten. The rearrangement joins TRBV27 to TRBJ2-1; D is tentatively TRBD1 or TRBD2 (5 bases each). The V end lost 6 bases, the J end lost 2 bases, and 17 bases lay between the germline ends. CDR1 MNHEY and CDR2 SMNVEV come from the germline V gene (reference sequence). The CDR3 runs to 16 residues. The CDR3 loop is CASRTGQARAYNEQFF. For the CDR3, the DNA is TGTGCCAGCAGGACGGGGCAAGCGAGGGCCTACAATGAGCAGTTCTTC.

The chain links TRBV29-1 to TRBJ2-7, with 10 bases matching TRBD2. CDR1 and CDR2 (germline): SQVTM, ANQGSEA. V shed 7 bases and J 6 bases; nucleotides not matched to a gene: 12. The CDR3 loop spans 14 amino acids. CDR3 nucleotide sequence: TGCAGCGCTGACTCGGCTAGCGGGAGCGGCGAGCAGTACTTC. Amino acids: CSADSASGSGEQYF.

This clonotype was seen many times. V usage is TRBV20-1 and J usage is TRBJ1-4; D is uncertain. V lost 5 bases and J lost 7, with 11 bases in between. Germline-derived CDR1 and CDR2 are DFQATT and SNEGSKA (reference sequence). The CDR3 has 12 residues. The DNA of the CDR3 is TGCAGTGCTGTGGACCCAACTGAAAAACTGTTTTTT. Its translation: CSAVDPTEKLFF.

This clonotype was recorded a few times. The V call is TRBV6-2 or TRBV6-3, the J call TRBJ2-1; 12 bases match TRBD2. V trimming: 6 bases; J trimming: 6 bases; junction bases outside the gene matches: 9. From germline, CDR1 is MNHEY and CDR2 SVGEGT. CDR3 length: 16 residues. The CDR3 nucleotides are TGTGCCAGCAGACACCCGACTAGCGGGAGTTCCAATGAGCAGTTCTTC. It specifies CASRHPTSGSSNEQFF.

This clonotype has at least ten counts. The chain couples TRBV29-1 to TRBJ1-2; 8 bases match TRBD1. The CDR3 spans 13 residues. Germline CDR1 reads SQVTM; CDR2 reads ANQGSEA. The V segment lost 4 bases and the J segment 1 base; nucleotides outside the gene matches: 2. The CDR3 coding sequence is TGCAGCGTTGGACAGGGGCTTAACTATGGCTACACCTTC. This encodes CSVGQGLNYGYTF.

This clonotype came up a few times. This chain connects TRBV10-3 to TRBJ2-1; D assignment may be TRBD1 or TRBD2 (5 bases each). V gave up 8 bases and J gave up 9 bases, with 14 bases separating them. Germline V gives CDR1 ENHRY, CDR2 SYGVKD. The CDR3 is 12 residues long. CDR3 bases: TGTGCCATCTCAGAGGGGAACGGTGAGCAGTTCTTC. Its protein product is CAISEGNGEQFF.

Turning to this clonotype: Just one base apart from a much larger clone, this may be a read error. This chain joins TRBV28 and TRBJ2-7; 11 bases are a match to TRBD2. Germline-derived CDR1 and CDR2 are MDHEN and SYDVKM. The CDR3 extends over 16 amino acids. CDR3 residues: CAISPGLAGPSYEQYF. CDR3 DNA: TGTGCCATCAGTCCCGGACTAGCGGGCCCATCCTACGAGCAGTACTTC.

The gene calls are TRBV28 and TRBJ1-2; no firm D call. Trimming stripped 2 bases from V and 8 bases from J, with 9 bases between. The CDR3 is 12 residues long. CDR1 is MDHEN, CDR2 SYDVKM, per germline. CDR3: CASSLGKYGYTF. The CDR3 DNA follows: TGTGCCAGCAGTTTAGGGAAGTACGGCTACACCTTC.

This clonotype was picked up a small number of times. The chain combines TRBV20-1 with TRBJ2-7, with D unresolved. This CDR3 spans 14 amino acids. Germline CDR1 DFQATT, CDR2 SNEGSKA (reference sequence). Trimming took off 2 bases at V and 2 bases at J, with 13 bases between the two ends. Here the CDR3 DNA reads TGCAGTGCTAGATACCCTAGTGGGGCCTACGAGCAGTACTTC. Translating gives CSARYPSGAYEQYF.

This clonotype occurred a few times. The gene calls are TRBV5-6 and TRBJ1-1; no reliable D call. CDR3 length: 13 amino acids. Germline CDR1 is SGHDT and CDR2 is YYEEEE. Trimming cost V 3 bases and J 5 bases, with 11 bases left between them. In nucleotides, the CDR3 is TGTGCCAGCAGCTCAGGACGAGGGACTGAAGCTTTCTTT. It yields the protein CASSSGRGTEAFF.

This clonotype was seen only a few times. This may come from a read error, since a much larger clone is one base off. The CDR3 sequence: CASSAGLAGCQETQYF. DNA for the CDR3: TGTGCCAGCAGCGCGGGACTAGCGGGATGCCAAGAGACCCAGTACTTC. The J gene is TRBJ2-5, the V gene TRBV7-9, with 13 bases matching TRBD2. The CDR3 is 16 amino acids. Germline V gene sequence: CDR1 SEHNR, CDR2 FQNEAQ (reference sequence). J gave up 1 base and V 5 bases, and 4 bases lay outside the gene matches.

In its sample, this clonotype was seen many times. The DNA of the CDR3 is TGTGCCATCAATACGGCGGGGGATTCACCCCTCCACTTT. Protein product: CAINTAGDSPLHF. The J gene is TRBJ1-6, the V gene TRBV10-3; D perhaps matches TRBD1 (5 bases). The CDR3 runs to 13 residues. Germline V gene lookup returns CDR1 ENHRY and CDR2 SYGVKD. The germline V and J ends were trimmed by 7 bases and 8 bases, with 12 bases remaining between them.

There are a few counts of this clonotype. The chain employs TRBV6-6 and TRBJ2-7; 13 positions agree with TRBD2. The V segment lost 7 bases and the J segment 4 bases; nucleotides outside the gene matches: 16. Germline CDR1 and CDR2: MNHNY and SVGAGI (reference sequence). The CDR3 is made up of 18 amino acids. This CDR3 reads CASMGDMRTSGSIYEQYF. In DNA, the CDR3 is TGTGCCAGCATGGGGGACATGAGGACTAGCGGGAGTATTTACGAGCAGTACTTC.

The V and J genes are TRBV29-1 and TRBJ2-3; TRBD2 agrees at 15 bases. This CDR3 has 17 amino acids. Germline V gene lookup returns CDR1 SQVTM and CDR2 ANQGSEA. J gave up 3 bases and V 5 bases, and 9 bases lay outside the gene matches. CDR3 protein: CSVRAPGLAGGTDTQYF. The CDR3 DNA follows: TGCAGCGTTCGGGCCCCGGGACTAGCGGGAGGAACAGATACGCAGTATTTT.

The chain recombines TRBV29-1 with TRBJ2-6; D is ambiguous. V was clipped by 2 bases and J by 0 bases, with 2 bases between them. Looked up from germline, CDR1 is SQVTM and CDR2 is ANQGSEA. The CDR3 length is 13 residues. In DNA form, the CDR3 reads TGCAGCGTTGAAATCTCTGGGGCCAACGTCCTGACTTTC. It yields the protein CSVEISGANVLTF.

In its sample, this clonotype was seen a few times. The V and J genes are TRBV27 and TRBJ2-3; 11 nucleotides align to TRBD2. From germline, CDR1 is MNHEY and CDR2 SMNVEV (reference sequence). J lost 4 bases, V lost 6 bases, and 9 bases had no gene match. The CDR3 runs to 16 residues. CDR3 in DNA: TGTGCCAGCAGGACCCAACTAGCGGGAGTTTCAGATACGCAGTATTTT. The encoded protein is CASRTQLAGVSDTQYF.